This entry lists 18 T cell receptor beta chains sequenced from one sample in a study of Ad26.COV2.S vaccination and SARS-CoV-2 variants. Stated treatment: around 19 received Ad26.COV2.S at low or high dose, single or two shots; 5 received placebo; per-sample allocation not given. Samples analyzed were those drawn on day 63 after the first vaccine or placebo injection. The data were produced by immunoSEQ multiplex PCR, yet TCRdb's version contains in-frame clones alone and is incomplete. Of under 400,000 clones in the sample, over 75% were seen once. Sequenced here: peripheral blood, sampled in a trial of Ad26.COV2.S vaccine versus placebo. The origin of the receptors is a person aged 18-60 years who received the Ad26.COV2.S COVID-19 vaccine or a placebo.

This chain connects TRBV6-2 or TRBV6-3 to TRBJ2-1, with 7 bases that match TRBD1. There are 14 residues in the CDR3. V shed 4 bases and J 8 bases; nucleotides not matched to a gene: 8. Germline V gives CDR1 MNHEY, CDR2 SVGEGT. The CDR3, as DNA: TGTGCCAGCAGTTTCCCGACAGGGCGGGATGAGCAGTTCTTC. Its translation is CASSFPTGRDEQFF.

This sequence joins TRBV29-1 and TRBJ2-1, with a possible D match to TRBD2 (6 bases). V lost 7 bases, J lost 0 bases, and 13 bases lay in between. The CDR3 loop spans 14 amino acids. Germline V gene lookup returns CDR1 SQVTM and CDR2 ANQGSEA. The CDR3 loop is CSGGVRDSYNEQFF. The CDR3 DNA is TGCAGCGGGGGGGTCCGGGACTCCTACAATGAGCAGTTCTTC.

The chain is built from TRBV7-9 and TRBJ2-2; D ambiguous. The CDR3 length is 15 residues. V was shortened by 0 bases and J by 7 bases, with 12 bases between the two germline ends. Looked up from germline, CDR1 is SEHNR and CDR2 is FQNEAQ (reference sequence). This chain's CDR3 is CASSLAKKGHGELFF. The CDR3 DNA sequence: TGTGCCAGCAGCTTAGCCAAAAAGGGTCACGGGGAGCTGTTTTTT. The full variable domain, rest sourced from reference TRBV7-9 and TRBJ2-2, is DTGVSQNPRHKITKRGQNVTFRCDPISEHNRLYWYRQTLGQGPEFLTYFQNEAQLEKSRLLSDRFSAERPKGSFSTLEIQRTEQGDSAMYLCASSLAKKGHGELFFGEGSRLTVL.

The gene calls are TRBV4-2 and TRBJ2-5, with D unresolved. Germline-derived CDR1 and CDR2 are LGHNA and YNFKEQ. The V gene lost 0 bases and the J gene lost 0 bases, with 5 bases spanning the gap. The CDR3 is made up of 14 amino acids. CDR3 sequence reads: CASSQDRDQETQYF. DNA of the CDR3: TGTGCCAGCAGCCAAGATAGGGACCAAGAGACCCAGTACTTC.

This clone was observed a handful of times. This chain uses TRBV5-1 with TRBJ1-3; 9 bases align to TRBD1. CDR1 is SGHRS and CDR2 is YFSETQ in the germline V gene. After removal of 0 bases from V and 2 bases from J, the junction contained 0 bases not matched to a gene. The CDR3 contains 15 residues. DNA for the CDR3: TGCGCCAGCAGCTTGGGGACAGGGGCTGGAAACACCATATATTTT. Its protein is CASSLGTGAGNTIYF.

The chain recombines TRBV7-9 with TRBJ1-2; possibly TRBD1 for D (5 bases). The length of the CDR3 is 15 residues. Germline V lookup: CDR1 SEHNR, CDR2 FQNEAQ (reference sequence). V shed 1 base and J shed 4 bases, with 13 bases lying between them. The DNA of the CDR3 is TGTGCCAGCAGCTTAGACGGGGGGAACTTCTATGGCTACACCTTC. Its protein is CASSLDGGNFYGYTF.

The V and J genes are TRBV6-2 or TRBV6-3 and TRBJ1-2; TRBD1 might be the D (5 bases). V shed 6 bases and J shed 3 bases, with 14 bases lying between them. Per the germline V gene, CDR1 is MNHEY and CDR2 is SVGEGT. The CDR3 is 14 amino acids. The CDR3: CASSPGTAYYGYTF. CDR3 coding DNA: TGTGCCAGCAGCCCCGGGACCGCTTACTATGGCTACACCTTC.

The chain employs TRBV18 and TRBJ2-1; TRBD2 agrees at 7 bases. V shed 3 bases and J 14 bases; nucleotides not matched to a gene: 4. This CDR3 comprises 11 residues. Per germline, CDR1 KGHSH and CDR2 LQKENI. CDR3 DNA: TGTGCCAGCTCACCGGGGCTAGCGGAGTTCTTC. Protein: CASSPGLAEFF.

The V gene is TRBV20-1, the J gene TRBJ1-1; D unresolved. V dropped 6 bases and J dropped 2 bases, with 7 bases sitting between them. The CDR3 is 11 amino acids. Germline V CDR1 and CDR2: DFQATT, SNEGSKA (reference sequence). The CDR3 DNA follows: TGCAGTGCCTCCTCTAACACTGAAGCTTTCTTT. This sequence encodes CSASSNTEAFF.

The chain has TRBV5-6 and TRBJ1-2; D is unclear. This CDR3 contains 14 residues. The V end was cut by 0 bases, the J end by 1 base, with 7 bases between. Germline lookup yields CDR1 SGHDT and CDR2 YYEEEE. The CDR3 protein is CASSLAVSNYGYTF. CDR3 DNA: TGTGCCAGCAGCTTGGCGGTCAGTAACTATGGCTACACCTTC.

The J gene is TRBJ1-1, the V gene TRBV10-3; 9 nucleotides line up with TRBD1. This CDR3 contains 13 residues. The trim removed 10 bases at V and 5 bases at J, leaving 8 bases unmatched. Germline lookup yields CDR1 ENHRY and CDR2 SYGVKD. In DNA form, the CDR3 reads TGTGCCACGGTTACAGGGGGCGGGACTGAAGCTTTCTTT. Translating gives CATVTGGGTEAFF.

The genes are TRBV19 and TRBJ2-2; possibly TRBD1 for D (6 bases). Trimming cost V 3 bases and J 7 bases, with 18 bases left between them. The CDR3 loop spans 16 amino acids. CDR1 LNHDA and CDR2 SQIVND come from the germline V gene (reference sequence). The CDR3 DNA follows: TGTGCCAGTAGTATCCTGACAGGACAACTTAACGGGGAGCTGTTTTTT. As protein: CASSILTGQLNGELFF.

The V call is TRBV5-4, the J call TRBJ1-3; D not certain. From germline, CDR1 is SGHNT and CDR2 YYREEE (reference sequence). The CDR3 sequence is 13 residues long. Trimming stripped 5 bases from V and 4 bases from J, with 10 bases between. The CDR3 reads CASSYSQGNTIYF. The CDR3 coding sequence is TGTGCCAGCAGTTATAGCCAAGGAAACACCATATATTTT.

The rearrangement uses TRBV11-1 and TRBJ1-2, with 9 bases matching TRBD1. V lost 5 bases and J lost 4; bases outside the gene matches: 8. The CDR3 is made up of 15 amino acids. From germline, CDR1 is SGHAT and CDR2 FQDESV (reference sequence). The CDR3 coding sequence is TGTGCCAGCAGCCATAAGGACAGGGGTGGCTATGGCTACACCTTC. Its translation is CASSHKDRGGYGYTF.

As regards this clone: Distinct nucleotide sequences in the sample also encode this CDR3. The chain couples TRBV18 to TRBJ1-1; D is unresolved. CDR3 length: 12 amino acids. V lost 1 base, J lost 1 base, and 1 base lay in between. Per germline, CDR1 KGHSH and CDR2 LQKENI. CDR3 nucleotides: TGTGCCAGCTCACCACAGAACACTGAAGCTTTCTTT. Amino acids: CASSPQNTEAFF.

The chain employs TRBV7-9 and TRBJ2-7, with 10 bases lining up with TRBD1. The CDR3 length is 16 residues. Germline loops: CDR1 SEHNR, CDR2 FQNEAQ (reference sequence). The V gene end was trimmed by 1 base and the J gene end by 5 bases; junction bases not matched to a gene: 8. The CDR3 sequence: CASSLVGGQGMHEQYF. Written as DNA, the CDR3 is TGTGCCAGCAGCTTAGTTGGGGGACAGGGGATGCACGAGCAGTACTTC.

This CDR3 is CASSQDRGLRGEQYF. For the CDR3, the DNA is TGCGCCAGCAGCCAAGATAGGGGTCTTCGGGGCGAGCAGTACTTC. This chain uses TRBV4-3 with TRBJ2-7, with D possibly called TRBD1 or TRBD2 (5 bases each). Trimming shortened V by 0 bases and J by 6 bases, and 15 bases separated the two germline ends. The CDR3 consists of 15 residues. Germline V lookup: CDR1 LGHNA, CDR2 YSLEER.

V gene TRBV9 combines with J gene TRBJ1-1; D gene unclear. This CDR3 has 15 amino acids. CDR1 is SGDLS and CDR2 is YYNGEE in the germline V gene. V lost 3 bases to trimming and J lost 0 bases, with 12 bases between them. CDR3 protein: CASSAMDWMNTEAFF. DNA for the CDR3: TGTGCCAGCAGCGCAATGGACTGGATGAACACTGAAGCTTTCTTT. The whole variable domain, remainder taken from reference TRBV9 and TRBJ1-1, is DSGVTQTPKHLITATGQRVTLRCSPRSGDLSVYWYQQSLDQGLQFLIQYYNGEERAKGNILERFSAQQFPDLHSELNLSSLELGDSALYFCASSAMDWMNTEAFFGQGTRLTVV.